This T cell receptor beta chain was identified during a study of cytomegalovirus exposure and HLA in healthy donors. Study details: Some 200 million T cells yielded 110 million or so unique TCR beta sequences in earlier analysis.

Primers included in the PCR were 60 Vbeta and 13 Jbeta primers. TCRdb's copy holds only in-frame clones and misses some; the assay was immunoSEQ multiplex PCR. The sample yields 150,000 to 200,000 clones, roughly four fifths seen once. General study findings and limits: Altogether, around 160 TCR beta chains were recorded as cytomegalovirus-associated. In a later analysis, TCR association rates varied by HLA locus: DRB1 most, HLA-C fewest.

Only a few counts were recorded for this clone. No antigen is known for it. This CDR3 comprises 18 residues. Germline V gene lookup returns CDR1 LGHNT and CDR2 FRNRAP. Trimming stripped 1 base from V and 0 bases from J, with 13 bases between. This sequence originates from a woman between 18 and 29 years old in good health and CMV-seropositive. This sequence joins TRBV12-5 and TRBJ1-6, with D possibly TRBD1 on 6 matching bases. Material: PBMCs. CDR3 nucleotides: TGTGCTAGTGGTTTGGGACAGGATAAGGTCTCCTATAATTCACCCCTCCACTTT. It encodes CASGLGQDKVSYNSPLHF. Combining the CDR3 with reference TRBV12-5 and TRBJ1-6 gives the whole variable domain DARVTQTPRHKVTEMGQEVTMRCQPILGHNTVFWYRQTMMQGLELLAYFRNRAPLDDSGMPKDRFSAEMPDATLATLKIQPSEPRDSAVYFCASGLGQDKVSYNSPLHFGNGTRLTVT.